This TCR beta chain was documented in a study of OX40 agonist ivuxolimab in advanced cancers. Study-wide findings and caveats: Low clonal expansion, among the lowest seen, marked partial responders at 0.1-3.0 mg/kg.

Germline CDR1 is SEHNR and CDR2 is FQNEAQ (reference sequence). V was pared by 7 bases and J by 5 bases, with 7 bases of the junction left unmatched. The length of the CDR3 is 13 residues. Data came from immunoSEQ multiplex PCR; TCRdb stores just in-frame clones and leaves some out. Here the sample spans tens of thousands of clones, around 92% being singletons. This clone was seen more than once but under ten times. Its antigen remains unidentified. Here the sequenced sample was CD4+ or CD8+ T cells sorted from blood, taken in a trial of the OX40 agonist ivuxolimab. The sequence was collected from an adult with an advanced solid tumor such as melanoma, head and neck, liver or kidney cancer. The J gene is TRBJ1-1, the V gene TRBV7-9; TRBD1 matches at 7 bases. The chain's CDR3 is CASTPGGGTEAFF. CDR3 sequence (DNA): TGTGCCAGCACCCCAGGGGGTGGAACTGAAGCTTTCTTT.